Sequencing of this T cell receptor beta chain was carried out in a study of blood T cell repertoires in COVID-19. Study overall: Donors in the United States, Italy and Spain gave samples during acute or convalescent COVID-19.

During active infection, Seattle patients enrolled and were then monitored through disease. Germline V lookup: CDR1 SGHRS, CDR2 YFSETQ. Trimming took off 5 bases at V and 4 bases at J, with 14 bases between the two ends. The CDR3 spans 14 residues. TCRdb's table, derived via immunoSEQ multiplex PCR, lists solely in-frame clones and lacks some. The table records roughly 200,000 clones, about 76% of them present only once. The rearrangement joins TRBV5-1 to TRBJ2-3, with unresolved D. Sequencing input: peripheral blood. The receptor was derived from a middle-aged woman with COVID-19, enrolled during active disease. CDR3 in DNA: TGCGCCAGCAGACCTGCCGTCGGGTCAGATACGCAGTATTTT. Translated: CASRPAVGSDTQYF.